The source of this T cell receptor (beta chain) is a study of T cell responses to AZD1222 COVID-19 vaccine. V dropped 4 bases and J dropped 0 bases, with 10 bases sitting between them. The CDR3 length is 15 residues. CDR1 is KGHSH and CDR2 is LQKENI in the germline V gene. Overall study findings and caveats: Donors skewed white British and female; clonal diversity was possibly underestimated. Spike-wide vaccine-associated CD4 TCRs dominated at 160-218 and 743-854.

The method was immunoSEQ multiplex PCR; TCRdb's version includes in-frame clones alone and lacks a portion of them. The sample lists fewer than 200,000 clones, about nine tenths occurring once. Remarks on this clone: Its target is unknown.

This specimen was peripheral blood, taken on day 0 of AZD1222 vaccination. This chain connects TRBV18 to TRBJ1-5; possibly TRBD1 for D (6 bases). This TCR derives from an adult in good health. This CDR3 reads CASSQNRDSNQPQHF. CDR3 in DNA: TGTGCCAGCTCACAAAACAGGGATAGCAATCAGCCCCAGCATTTT.